This TCR beta chain derives from a study of CD8+ T cells in alopecia areata. Germline-derived CDR1 and CDR2 are PRHDT and FYEKMQ (reference sequence). The CDR3 consists of 14 residues. V was clipped by 6 bases and J by 8 bases, with 19 bases between them. As to treatment: oral pan-JAK inhibitor, 5-10 mg twice daily. RNA, once extracted, was reverse transcribed into cDNA for use as the sequencing template. Assay used: immunoSEQ multiplex PCR; TCRdb lists only in-frame clones, some missing. The table has 40,000 to 50,000 clones, just over 65% seen once; the top ten hold about 20%. The input for sequencing was CD8+ T cells sorted from blood, taken at week 4, from a patient treated with tofacitinib. The clonotype was recovered from a human donor with alopecia areata. This chain joins TRBV13 and TRBJ1-2; D call uncertain. CDR3 loop: CASSDRSSARGYTF. The CDR3 nucleotides are TGTGCCAGCAGTGATCGATCGTCAGCGCGGGGCTACACCTTC.